The present TCR beta chain was sequenced within a study of blood T cells in healthy people across ages. A second PCR, run for about 7 to 11 cycles, used a sample-barcoded 5' primer plus a J-beta primer mix. TCRdb called the 5' RACE reads again in MiXCR, with one record for every CDR3 protein. Of 600,000 to 900,000 distinct CDR3 sequences in the sample, around a quarter are singletons; the top ten hold about 3%. This clonotype occurred a few times. The CDR3 is 14 residues long. Trimming at V came to 8 bases and at J to 0 bases, leaving 3 bases not matched to a gene. These data were also filed under a second study, of T cells of mothers and their children. That study adds: Slightly higher overlap, not significant, was seen in related mother-child pairs than in unrelated pairs.

This sequence joins TRBV12-3 or TRBV12-4 and TRBJ2-1; TRBD2 matches at 8 bases. The clonotype comes from a boy younger than 18 in good health. The sample was blood. The CDR3 loop reads CASDRGGSYNEQFF. The CDR3 coding sequence is TGTGCCAGCGACCGGGGGGGCTCCTACAATGAGCAGTTCTTC.